This T cell receptor (beta chain) was sequenced for a study of T-cell reconstitution after alpha-beta-depleted transplantation in children listed by TCRdb under 2016. Study-wide context: The study quantitatively tracked T-cell immune reconstitution after TCRalphabeta/CD19-depleted allogeneic hematopoietic cell transplantation in children using TCR repertoire profiling.

The sample's treatment or condition, from its label and the paper: allogeneic hematopoietic cell transplantation with graft depleted of TCRalphabeta T cells and CD19 B cells. TCRalphabeta/CD19-depleted allogeneic hematopoietic cell grafts were given to the transplant recipients, all of whom were children. Library preparation employed PCR. Sequencing was carried out with an Illumina HiSeq 2500. TCR library preparation used molecular barcoding, with unique molecular identifiers applied to normalize quantification of the TCRbeta repertoire. Clones were called with MiXCR by TCRdb after fastp trimmed the public reads at Q25, and only in-frame beta chains were retained. Merged by CDR3 protein, the rows form single entries marked with the most common genes and DNA. Across this sample there are around 700,000 distinct CDR3 sequences, with over 10% seen only once. The ten largest clones add up to 0.79% of the sample.

In its sample, this clonotype was seen many times. Its binding antigen is unknown. No base quality values were provided; no much bigger clone lies one nucleotide off. Deletion took 2 bases off V and 3 bases off J, with a span of 17 bases between the germline ends. For CDR1 and CDR2, the germline V gene lists ENHRY and SYGVKD. Its CDR3 holds 16 amino acids, cysteine through phenylalanine. Here the CDR3 DNA is all that survives: 48 bases in frame from base 1. What the work shows at the level of the full study, not this receptor alone: In some patients, the high TCRbeta diversity seen at day 60 was put down to recipient T cells and intrathymic progenitors that had survived conditioning. About two months after transplant, the apparently early recovery of alphabetaT-cell counts reportedly depended on just several hundred clones that had expanded rapidly and came from non-depleted graft cells. Over the following months the frequencies of hyperexpanded clones went down, and after one year T-cell counts and TCRbeta diversity were mostly credited to newly produced T cells.

The source was PBMCs, collected before TCRalphabeta/CD19-depleted stem cell transplant. The chain was built from TRBV10-3 and TRBJ2-7; the D segment could be TRBD1, given 6 matching bases. This receptor was taken from a girl aged 2 to 10 with congenital amegakaryocytic thrombocytopenia, due to receive a stem cell transplant. The nucleotide sequence reads as follows: TGTGCCATCAGTGAGCGAGGGCCAGGGGTATTCTACGAGCAGTACTTC. It is translated as CAISERGPGVFYEQYF.